The following is a T cell receptor (beta chain) sequence with its context. This receptor's antigen is unknown. The sample holds no much larger clone one base away, and base qualities are not on file. This sample was taken from a study of T cell responses to AZD1222 COVID-19 vaccine (dated by TCRdb to about 2021). Regarding the research as a whole: TCR sequencing covered roughly 230 trial participants: 207 given two doses of AZD1222 and approximately 26 given two doses of MenACWY control vaccine. Trial participants were enrolled into age subgroups of 18-55, 56-69 and 70-plus years, which contained 148, 28 and 57 TCR-sequenced participants, respectively. The full study reports these points: Because no day 14 peak-response samples were available, the repertoires could be characterized only after the peak T cell response. After two AZD1222 doses, both the breadth and the depth of spike-specific TCRs were significantly higher than at day 0 and than in MenACWY recipients. Most participants were white British and females outnumbered males, and the authors suggested that clonal diversity may have been underestimated. Epitopes outside the regions mutated in the B.1.351 and B.1.1.7 variants were reportedly recognized by nearly half of the unique spike-specific TCRs. The 56-69-year group was small, and its depth increase did not reach significance, likely because of low power. Only five to seven AZD1222 recipients were SARS-CoV-2 seropositive at baseline, limiting conclusions about previously exposed vaccinees. CD4 TCRs associated with the vaccine covered the entire spike protein, and the dominant responses were in regions 160-218 and 743-854.

The germline V gene provides CDR1 SGHAT and CDR2 FQNNGV. After removal of 3 bases from V and 10 bases from J, the junction retains 2 bases not matched to a gene. The CDR3 holds 13 amino acids from the cysteine to the phenylalanine. Just CDR3 DNA is preserved here, 39 bases in frame from base 1. The time point label, read with the paper, signifies: about 28 days (+/-7) after the second vaccine dose. Because spike-specific TCR depth and breadth did not differ between the two schedules, AZD1222 recipients who got a second dose at roughly 4 weeks were pooled with those who got a second dose at roughly 12 weeks. The vaccinee samples were drawn from two UK trials, COV001 and COV002, one of which was a single-blind randomized controlled phase 2/3 trial testing AZD1222 (ChAdOx1 nCoV-19) in healthy adults. Trial participant PBMC samples were collected at day 0 and day 28 after the second dose for TCRbeta chain sequencing.

The CDR3 regions of human TCRbeta chains were analyzed by immunosequencing. The authors' analysis ran thus. Repertoire TCRs were matched against a reference library of SARS-CoV-2-specific TCRs generated with the MIRA antigen-specificity platform. Breadth meant the fraction of unique TCRs that were SARS-CoV-2-associated, whereas depth meant the fraction of total T cells that were SARS-CoV-2-associated. Each spike-specific TCR was assigned to its reactive spike region and to a CD4 or CD8 class using the MIRA data. Log10-transformed breadth and depth values were compared by one-way ANOVA with Sidak's multiple comparisons tests. The clones in this table, taken by TCRdb from immuneACCESS, are in-frame only. Not every clone is retained; where verified, under half of the shortfall comes from an unresolved V gene, and the cause of the rest is unknown. V, J and clone size are taken as reported in that table, and D and trimming were inferred from the DNA itself. This sample is represented by 150,000 to 190,000 clones; around nine tenths of them were singletons. The ten largest clonotypes hold over 1.2% of the sample.

Source: peripheral blood, taken 28 days after the second AZD1222 dose. The TCR was taken from an adult who received the AZD1222 COVID-19 vaccine. The rearranged segments are TRBV11-2 and TRBJ1-4, with 10 junctional bases fitting TRBD1. The base sequence is TGTGCCAGCAGCTTCGACAGGGGGCGAAAACTGTTTTTT. Translated, this gives CASSFDRGRKLFF.